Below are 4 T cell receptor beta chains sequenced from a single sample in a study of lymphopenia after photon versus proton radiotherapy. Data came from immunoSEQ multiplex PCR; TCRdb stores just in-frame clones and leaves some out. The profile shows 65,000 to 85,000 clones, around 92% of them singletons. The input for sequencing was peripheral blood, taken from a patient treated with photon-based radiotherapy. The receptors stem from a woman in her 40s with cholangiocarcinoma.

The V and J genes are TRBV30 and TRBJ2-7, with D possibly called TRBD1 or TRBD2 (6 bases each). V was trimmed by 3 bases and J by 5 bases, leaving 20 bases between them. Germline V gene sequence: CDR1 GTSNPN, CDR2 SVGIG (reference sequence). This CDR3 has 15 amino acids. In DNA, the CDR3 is TGTGCCTGGAGGAGAGGGAGGATCAGGGGTCACGAGCAGTACTTC. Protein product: CAWRRGRIRGHEQYF.

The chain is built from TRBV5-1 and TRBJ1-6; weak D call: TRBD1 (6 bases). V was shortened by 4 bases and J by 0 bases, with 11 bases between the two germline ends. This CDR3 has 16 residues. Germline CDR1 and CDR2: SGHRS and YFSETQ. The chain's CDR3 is CASSPGDSSYNSPLHF. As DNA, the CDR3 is TGCGCCAGCAGCCCAGGGGATAGCTCCTATAATTCACCCCTCCACTTT.

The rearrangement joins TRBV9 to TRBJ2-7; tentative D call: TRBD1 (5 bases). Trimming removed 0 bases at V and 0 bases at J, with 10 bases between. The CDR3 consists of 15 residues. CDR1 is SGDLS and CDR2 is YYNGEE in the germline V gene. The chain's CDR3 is CASSVGDSSSYEQYF. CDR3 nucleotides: TGTGCCAGCAGCGTAGGTGACAGCAGCTCCTACGAGCAGTACTTC.

This CDR3 is CASHREGEMVLV. For the CDR3, the DNA is TGTGCCAGCCACAGGGAGGGAGAGATGGTTTTGGTC. V and J are TRBV6-6 and TRBJ2-7; D is possibly TRBD2 (7 bases). The CDR3 sequence is 12 residues long. CDR1 and CDR2 (germline): MNHNY, SVGAGI (reference sequence).